A single sample is the source of the 4 T cell receptor beta chains below, sequenced in a study of CD8 T cells in ankylosing spondylitis. TCRdb re-analysed the 5' RACE reads in MiXCR, keeping a single row per CDR3 protein. The table has around 130,000 distinct CDR3 sequences, about 7% seen once. Sample: blood, either unsorted or a sorted T cell fraction (not recorded which). These receptors all stem from a male donor with ankylosing spondylitis or in good health (not recorded which).

Regarding this clonotype: A read error may account for a junction end that differs from germline. The gene calls are TRBV12-3 or TRBV12-4 and TRBJ2-7; D ambiguous. The CDR3 sequence is 13 residues long. CDR3 in amino acids: CASRLGISYEQYF. The DNA of the CDR3 is TGTGCCAGCAGGTTAGGGATCTCCTACGAGCAGTACTTC.

At least ten counts were recorded for this clonotype. The gene calls are TRBV29-1 and TRBJ2-7, with 8 bases matching TRBD1. CDR3 length: 15 amino acids. Germline CDR1 reads SQVTM; CDR2 reads ANQGSEA. The trim removed 4 bases at V and 5 bases at J, leaving 13 bases unmatched. CDR3 in amino acids: CSVGGWRTGKDEQYF. The CDR3 coding sequence is TGCAGCGTTGGCGGTTGGAGGACAGGGAAGGACGAGCAGTACTTC.

The table lists this clonotype with many counts. The chain recombines TRBV9 with TRBJ1-1; no clear D. Germline V CDR1 and CDR2: SGDLS, YYNGEE. V dropped 0 bases and J dropped 1 base, with 10 bases sitting between them. The CDR3 has 15 residues. The chain's CDR3 is CASSVGSTANTEAFF. The CDR3 coding sequence is TGTGCCAGCAGCGTAGGTTCGACGGCGAACACTGAAGCTTTCTTT.

This clonotype was picked up many times. The chain links TRBV29-1 to TRBJ1-2; TRBD1 matches 10 bases. J was trimmed by 6 bases and V by 6 bases; bases with no gene match: 7. CDR1 and CDR2 (germline): SQVTM, ANQGSEA. The CDR3 spans 13 residues. The CDR3 DNA sequence: TGCAGCGTCGGGACAGGGGAGGAGGATGGCTACACCTTC. Translation gives CSVGTGEEDGYTF.